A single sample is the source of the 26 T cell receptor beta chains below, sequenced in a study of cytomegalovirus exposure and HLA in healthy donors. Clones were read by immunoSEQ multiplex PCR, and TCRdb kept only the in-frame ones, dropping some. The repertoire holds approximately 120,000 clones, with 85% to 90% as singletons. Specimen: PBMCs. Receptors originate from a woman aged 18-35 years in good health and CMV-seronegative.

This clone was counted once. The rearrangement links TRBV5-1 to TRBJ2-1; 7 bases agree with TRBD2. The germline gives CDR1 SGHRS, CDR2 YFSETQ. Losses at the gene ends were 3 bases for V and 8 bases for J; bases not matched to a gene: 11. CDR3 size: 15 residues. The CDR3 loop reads CASSSSGARWDEQFF. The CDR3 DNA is TGCGCCAGCAGCTCCAGCGGGGCCCGGTGGGATGAGCAGTTCTTC.

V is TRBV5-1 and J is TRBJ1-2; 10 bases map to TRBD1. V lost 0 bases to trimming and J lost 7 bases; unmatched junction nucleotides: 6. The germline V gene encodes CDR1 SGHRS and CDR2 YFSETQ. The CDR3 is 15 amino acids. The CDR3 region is CASSLGDRGTLGYTF. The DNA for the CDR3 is TGCGCCAGCAGCTTGGGGGACAGGGGCACCCTTGGCTACACCTTC.

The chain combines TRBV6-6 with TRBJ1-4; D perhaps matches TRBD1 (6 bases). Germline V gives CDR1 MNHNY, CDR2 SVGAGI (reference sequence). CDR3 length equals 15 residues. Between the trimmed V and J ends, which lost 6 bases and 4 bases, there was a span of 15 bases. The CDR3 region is CASRLGGAYNEKLFF. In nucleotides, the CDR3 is TGTGCCAGCAGGCTCGGGGGGGCGTATAATGAAAAACTGTTTTTT.

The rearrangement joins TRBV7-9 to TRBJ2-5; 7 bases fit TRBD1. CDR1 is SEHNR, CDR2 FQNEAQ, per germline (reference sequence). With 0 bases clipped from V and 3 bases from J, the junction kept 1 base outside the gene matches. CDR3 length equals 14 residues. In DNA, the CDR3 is TGTGCCAGCAGCTTAGCCGGGACAGAAGAGACCCAGTACTTC. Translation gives CASSLAGTEETQYF.

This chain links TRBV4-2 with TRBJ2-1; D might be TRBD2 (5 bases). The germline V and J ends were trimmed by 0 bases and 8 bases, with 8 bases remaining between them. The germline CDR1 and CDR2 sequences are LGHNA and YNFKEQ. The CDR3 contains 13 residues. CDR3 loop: CASSQDTGYEQFF. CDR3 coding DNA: TGTGCCAGCAGCCAAGATACGGGGTATGAGCAGTTCTTC.

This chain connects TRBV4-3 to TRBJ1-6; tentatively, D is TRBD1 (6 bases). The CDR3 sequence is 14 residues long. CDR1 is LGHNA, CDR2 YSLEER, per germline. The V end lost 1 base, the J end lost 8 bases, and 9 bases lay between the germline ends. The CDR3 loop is CASSQAAGDSPLHF. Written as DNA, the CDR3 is TGCGCCAGCAGCCAAGCGGCAGGGGATTCACCCCTCCACTTT.

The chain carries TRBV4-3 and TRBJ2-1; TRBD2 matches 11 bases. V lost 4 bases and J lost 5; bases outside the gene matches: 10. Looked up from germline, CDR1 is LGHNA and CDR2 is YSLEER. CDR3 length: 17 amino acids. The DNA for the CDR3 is TGCGCCAGCAGCCCTACCACGGGACTAGCGGTAAACAATGAGCAGTTCTTC. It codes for CASSPTTGLAVNNEQFF.

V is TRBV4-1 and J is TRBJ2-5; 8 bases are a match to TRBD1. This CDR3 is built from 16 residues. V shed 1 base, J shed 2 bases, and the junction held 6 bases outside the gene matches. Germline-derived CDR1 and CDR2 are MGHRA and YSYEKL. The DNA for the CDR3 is TGCGCCAGCAGCCAAGTCGGGACAGGCAAACAAGAGACCCAGTACTTC. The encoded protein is CASSQVGTGKQETQYF.

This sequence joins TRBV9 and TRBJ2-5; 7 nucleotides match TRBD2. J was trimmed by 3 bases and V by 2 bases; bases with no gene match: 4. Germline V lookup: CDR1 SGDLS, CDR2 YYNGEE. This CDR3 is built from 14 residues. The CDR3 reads CASSVYGGEETQYF. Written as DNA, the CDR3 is TGTGCCAGCAGCGTGTATGGGGGGGAAGAGACCCAGTACTTC. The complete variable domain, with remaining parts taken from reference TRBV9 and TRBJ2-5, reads DSGVTQTPKHLITATGQRVTLRCSPRSGDLSVYWYQQSLDQGLQFLIQYYNGEERAKGNILERFSAQQFPDLHSELNLSSLELGDSALYFCASSVYGGEETQYFGPGTRLLVL.

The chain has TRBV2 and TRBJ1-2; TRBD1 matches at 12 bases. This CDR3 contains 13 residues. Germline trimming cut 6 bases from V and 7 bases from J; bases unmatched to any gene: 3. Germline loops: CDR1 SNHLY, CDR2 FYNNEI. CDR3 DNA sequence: TGTGCCAGCAGAGGGGACAGGGGGCCTGGCTACACCTTC. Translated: CASRGDRGPGYTF.

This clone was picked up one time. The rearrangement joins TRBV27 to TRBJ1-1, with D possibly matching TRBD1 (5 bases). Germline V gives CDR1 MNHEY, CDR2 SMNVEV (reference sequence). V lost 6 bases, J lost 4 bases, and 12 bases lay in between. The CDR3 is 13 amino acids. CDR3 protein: CASSPRGGTEAFF. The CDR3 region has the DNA TGTGCCAGCAGCCCTAGGGGTGGCACTGAAGCTTTCTTT.

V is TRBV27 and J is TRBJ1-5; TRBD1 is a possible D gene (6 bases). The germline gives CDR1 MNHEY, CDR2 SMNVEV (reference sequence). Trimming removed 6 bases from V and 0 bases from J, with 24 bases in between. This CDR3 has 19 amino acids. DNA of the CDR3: TGTGCCAGCAGACGGTCCGCCTTATACAGGGTTGATAGCAATCAGCCCCAGCATTTT. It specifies CASRRSALYRVDSNQPQHF.

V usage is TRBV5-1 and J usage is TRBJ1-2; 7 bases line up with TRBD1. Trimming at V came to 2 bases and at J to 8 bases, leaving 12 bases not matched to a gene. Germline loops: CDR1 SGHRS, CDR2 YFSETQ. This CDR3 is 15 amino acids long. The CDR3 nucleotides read TGCGCCAGCAGCTTATCCGGGACAGAGGCACAAGGCTACACCTTC. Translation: CASSLSGTEAQGYTF.

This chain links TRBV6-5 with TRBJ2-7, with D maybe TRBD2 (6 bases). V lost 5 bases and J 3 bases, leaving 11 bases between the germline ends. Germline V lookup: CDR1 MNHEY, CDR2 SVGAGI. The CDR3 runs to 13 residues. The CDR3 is CASSGVSGYEQYF. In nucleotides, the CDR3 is TGTGCCAGCAGTGGGGTTAGCGGCTACGAGCAGTACTTC.

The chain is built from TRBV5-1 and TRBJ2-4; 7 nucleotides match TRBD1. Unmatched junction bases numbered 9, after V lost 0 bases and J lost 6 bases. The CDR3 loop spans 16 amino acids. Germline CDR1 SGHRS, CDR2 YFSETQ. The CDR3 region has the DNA TGCGCCAGCAGCTTGGGAGAAGGGGGCGCCGGAAACATTCAGTACTTC. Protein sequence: CASSLGEGGAGNIQYF.

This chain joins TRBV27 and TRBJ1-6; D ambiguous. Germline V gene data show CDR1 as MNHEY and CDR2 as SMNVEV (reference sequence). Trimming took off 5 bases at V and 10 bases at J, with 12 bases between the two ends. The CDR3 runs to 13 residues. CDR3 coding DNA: TGTGCCAGCAGTCCAGGACTGTACTCACCCCTCCACTTT. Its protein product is CASSPGLYSPLHF.

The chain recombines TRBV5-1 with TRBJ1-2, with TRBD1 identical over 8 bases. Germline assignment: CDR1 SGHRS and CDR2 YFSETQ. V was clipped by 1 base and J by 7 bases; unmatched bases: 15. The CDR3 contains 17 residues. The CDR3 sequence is CASSLNPDRVFSAGYTF. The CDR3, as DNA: TGCGCCAGCAGCTTGAACCCGGACAGGGTTTTCTCGGCTGGCTACACCTTC.

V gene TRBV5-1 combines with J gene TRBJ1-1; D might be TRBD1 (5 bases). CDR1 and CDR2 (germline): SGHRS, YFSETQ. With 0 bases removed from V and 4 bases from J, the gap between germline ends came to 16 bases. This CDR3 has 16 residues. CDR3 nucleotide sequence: TGCGCCAGCAGCTTGGCCGGGTGGGGCCCAACCACTGAAGCTTTCTTT. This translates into CASSLAGWGPTTEAFF.

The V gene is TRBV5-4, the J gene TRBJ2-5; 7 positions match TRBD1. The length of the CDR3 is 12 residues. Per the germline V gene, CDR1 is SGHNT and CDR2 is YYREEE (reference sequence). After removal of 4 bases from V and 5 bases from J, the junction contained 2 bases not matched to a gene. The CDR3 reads CASSPGGETQYF. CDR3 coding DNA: TGTGCCAGCAGCCCAGGGGGTGAGACCCAGTACTTC.

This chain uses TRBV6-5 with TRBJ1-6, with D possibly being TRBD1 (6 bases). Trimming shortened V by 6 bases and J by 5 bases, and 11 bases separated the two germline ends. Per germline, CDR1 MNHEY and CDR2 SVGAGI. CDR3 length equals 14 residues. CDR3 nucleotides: TGTGCCAGCAGGGCGGACAGTAATAATTCACCCCTCCACTTT. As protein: CASRADSNNSPLHF.

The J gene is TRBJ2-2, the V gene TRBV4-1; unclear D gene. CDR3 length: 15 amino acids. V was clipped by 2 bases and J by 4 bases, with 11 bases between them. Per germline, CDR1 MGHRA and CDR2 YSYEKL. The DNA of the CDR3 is TGCGCCAGCAGCCAATTCCCAGGCAGCACCGGGGAGCTGTTTTTT. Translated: CASSQFPGSTGELFF.

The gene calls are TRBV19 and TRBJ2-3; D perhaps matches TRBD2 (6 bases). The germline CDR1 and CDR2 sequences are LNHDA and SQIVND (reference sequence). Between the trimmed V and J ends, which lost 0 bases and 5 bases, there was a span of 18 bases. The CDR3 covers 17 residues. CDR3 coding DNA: TGTGCCAGTAGTATAGATCCCTCCTGGAAGGAGGGAGATACGCAGTATTTT. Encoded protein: CASSIDPSWKEGDTQYF.

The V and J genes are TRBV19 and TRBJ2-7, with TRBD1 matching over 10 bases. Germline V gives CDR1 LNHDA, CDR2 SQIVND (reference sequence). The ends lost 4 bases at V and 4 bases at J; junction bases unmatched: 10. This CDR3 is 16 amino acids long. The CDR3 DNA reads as TGTGCCAGTAGTACCGAACGACAGGGGGCGAAGTACGAGCAGTACTTC. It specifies CASSTERQGAKYEQYF. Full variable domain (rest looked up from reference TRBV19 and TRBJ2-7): DGGITQSPKYLFRKEGQNVTLSCEQNLNHDAMYWYRQDPGQGLRLIYYSQIVNDFQKGDIAEGYSVSREKKESFPLTVTSAQKNPTAFYLCASSTERQGAKYEQYFGPGTRLTVT.

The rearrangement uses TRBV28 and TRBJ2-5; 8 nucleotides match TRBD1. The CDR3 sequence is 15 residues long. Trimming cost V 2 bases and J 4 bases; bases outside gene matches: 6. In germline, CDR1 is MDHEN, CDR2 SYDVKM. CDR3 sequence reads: CASSLRQGIRETQYF. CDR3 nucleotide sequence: TGTGCCAGCAGTTTACGACAGGGGATCCGAGAGACCCAGTACTTC.

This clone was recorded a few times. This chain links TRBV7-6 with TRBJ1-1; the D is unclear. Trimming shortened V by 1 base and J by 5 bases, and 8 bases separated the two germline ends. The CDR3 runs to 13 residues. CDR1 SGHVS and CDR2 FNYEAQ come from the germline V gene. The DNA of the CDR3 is TGTGCCAGCAGCTTAGTATTGCGGACTGAAGCTTTCTTT. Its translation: CASSLVLRTEAFF.

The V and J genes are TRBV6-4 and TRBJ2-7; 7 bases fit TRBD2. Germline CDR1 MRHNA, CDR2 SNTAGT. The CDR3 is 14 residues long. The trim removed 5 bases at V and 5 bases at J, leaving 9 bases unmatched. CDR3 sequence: CASSPSGEKDEQYF. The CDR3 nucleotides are TGTGCCAGCAGTCCCAGCGGGGAGAAGGACGAGCAGTACTTC.